This T cell receptor (beta chain) was retrieved from a study of memory B cells and T cells in multiple sclerosis (dated by TCRdb to 2017 to 2018). For the study in its entirety: In multiple sclerosis patients, the study set the TCR beta repertoires of autoproliferating peripheral T cells against those of T cells infiltrating brain lesions. A couple of multiple sclerosis patients were included in the TCR sequencing because brain lesions obtained at autopsy or brain-infiltrating cells obtained from biopsy were available for them. Overall study outcomes, separate from this receptor: Because clone-set sizes varied across compartments, the counts of shared clonotypes were affected, making normalization necessary.

TCRbeta CDR3 regions were amplified from extracted genomic DNA using the immunoSEQ Platform. The immunoSEQ assay used multiplex PCR together with high-throughput sequencing and a bioinformatics pipeline from the vendor. Per the original workflow: Non-productive sequences and CDR3s under 4 amino acids long were removed, and the clonotype frequencies in each sample were recalculated. In immunoSEQ Analyzer 2.0, shared clonotypes were identified as those with identical CDR3 amino acid, V gene and J gene sequences. Repertoire overlap was normalized by dividing shared clonotype counts by the product of both clone-set sizes, with the result scaled by 1000 into arbitrary units. TCRdb obtained this table from immuneACCESS and retained in-frame rearrangements with V and J assigned. These tables miss some clones; where compared with another copy, unresolved V genes account for less than half of the shortfall, and the remainder is unexplained. From that table come the V and J calls and clone size; the DNA was used to work out D and trimming. The sample profile shows 35,000 to 55,000 clones; roughly four fifths of them were found once. The ten largest make up 0.9% to 1.3% of the sample.

From a lookup of the germline V gene, CDR1 and CDR2 are SQVTM and ANQGSEA. From cysteine to phenylalanine, the CDR3 is 15 amino acids long. Left in the record is the CDR3 DNA by itself, 45 bases read in frame from the first base. V loses 2 bases, J loses 2 bases, and the germline ends lie 15 bases apart. Autoproliferating (CFSEdim) and non-proliferating (CFSEhi) T cell fractions were sequenced separately after stimulus-free culture of CFSE-labeled PBMCs. Altogether, 50 million to 55 million CFSE-labeled PBMCs were kept in culture for 6 to 8 days with no stimulus, after which the replicate wells were combined. Labeling of PBMCs used approximately 0.53 uM CFSE, and the cells were then grown in serum-free AIM-V medium with no exogenous stimuli added. Before use, PBMCs were isolated by Ficoll density gradient centrifugation and cryopreserved. Using a FACSAria III, live 7-AAD-negative cells were sorted, then washed with PBS and stored frozen at -80 degrees C as dry pellets.

Remarks on this clone: Its antigen is still unknown. Base qualities were left out, and no much larger clone turns up one base away.

The origin of this receptor is a human donor with multiple sclerosis. The material sequenced was PBMCs from blood kept in culture. The rearrangement combines TRBV29-1 with TRBJ2-5, with no confident D gene call. Here is the DNA: TGCAGCGTTGAAAAAAGCTTGGTCCTACAAGAGACCCAGTACTTC. This gives the protein CSVEKSLVLQETQYF.